Each of the 21 T cell receptor beta chains below was sequenced from the same sample in a study of blood T cell repertoires in COVID-19. Sequenced by immunoSEQ multiplex PCR; TCRdb stores in-frame clones only, minus some. The repertoire holds about 70,000 clones, 70% to 90% seen once, with roughly 12% in the top ten. Sequencing was carried out using peripheral blood. These receptor sequences come from a human donor in a cohort sampled during active COVID-19.

The V gene is TRBV9, the J gene TRBJ1-1; a weak D match, TRBD1 (5 bases). The V gene lost 2 bases and the J gene lost 5 bases, with 10 bases spanning the gap. Germline V gene data show CDR1 as SGDLS and CDR2 as YYNGEE. The CDR3 has 13 amino acids. The CDR3 protein is CASSVGGSTEAFF. The CDR3 DNA sequence: TGTGCCAGCAGCGTCGGGGGTTCGACTGAAGCTTTCTTT.

The chain has TRBV2 and TRBJ2-7, with no clear D. The germline V gene encodes CDR1 SNHLY and CDR2 FYNNEI. The CDR3 is 15 amino acids. V lost 0 bases to trimming and J lost 0 bases, with 9 bases between them. In DNA, the CDR3 is TGTGCCAGCAGTGAAGCGCGGTGGAGCTCCTACGAGCAGTACTTC. It specifies CASSEARWSSYEQYF.

The rearrangement links TRBV5-1 to TRBJ2-7, with D possibly being TRBD2 (5 bases). Trimming stripped 2 bases from V and 3 bases from J, with 15 bases between. This CDR3 spans 15 amino acids. Germline CDR1 SGHRS, CDR2 YFSETQ. The CDR3 DNA sequence: TGCGCCAGCAGCTTCCTTCCGGGGTACAACTACGAGCAGTACTTC. Residues: CASSFLPGYNYEQYF. The full variable domain, rest sourced from reference TRBV5-1 and TRBJ2-7, is KAGVTQTPRYLIKTRGQQVTLSCSPISGHRSVSWYQQTPGQGLQFLFEYFSETQRNKGNFPGRFSGRQFSNSRSEMNVSTLELGDSALYLCASSFLPGYNYEQYFGPGTRLTVT.

The CDR3 reads CAWDRDRSPYGGYTF. CDR3 sequence (DNA): TGTGCCTGGGACCGGGACAGAAGCCCCTATGGCGGCTACACCTTC. This chain links TRBV30 with TRBJ1-2; 7 bases map to TRBD1. Germline-derived CDR1 and CDR2 are GTSNPN and SVGIG (reference sequence). The CDR3 is 15 amino acids. Trimming removed 5 bases from V and 8 bases from J; junction bases left unmatched: 17. Together with reference TRBV30 and TRBJ1-2, the CDR3 gives the full variable domain: SQTIHQWPATLVQPVGSPLSLECTVEGTSNPNLYWYRQAAGRGLQLLFYSVGIGQISSEVPQNLSASRPQDRQFILSSKKLLLSDSGFYLCAWDRDRSPYGGYTFGSGTRLTVV.

The chain joins TRBV6-5 to TRBJ2-1, with TRBD2 matching 12 bases. V shed 4 bases and J 7 bases; nucleotides not matched to a gene: 8. There are 16 residues in the CDR3. Germline CDR1 and CDR2: MNHEY and SVGAGI. In DNA form, the CDR3 reads TGTGCCAGCAGTTCCCCTAGCGGGGGGGCCCAAAATGAGCAGTTCTTC. This translates into CASSSPSGGAQNEQFF.

The CDR3 DNA reads as TGTGCCAGTAGCTGGCCTAGCGGGGGACTAAACAATGAGCAGTTCTTC. This sequence encodes CASSWPSGGLNNEQFF. The chain is built from TRBV19 and TRBJ2-1, with 10 bases aligning to TRBD2. The length of the CDR3 is 16 residues. Germline lookup yields CDR1 LNHDA and CDR2 SQIVND (reference sequence). After removal of 6 bases from V and 5 bases from J, the junction contained 10 bases not matched to a gene. Combining the CDR3 with reference TRBV19 and TRBJ2-1 gives the whole variable domain DGGITQSPKYLFRKEGQNVTLSCEQNLNHDAMYWYRQDPGQGLRLIYYSQIVNDFQKGDIAEGYSVSREKKESFPLTVTSAQKNPTAFYLCASSWPSGGLNNEQFFGPGTRLTVL.

J is TRBJ2-2 and V is TRBV6-5, with a tentative D call TRBD1 (5 bases). Germline V CDR1 and CDR2: MNHEY, SVGAGI. The V end lost 2 bases, the J end lost 7 bases, and 8 bases lay between the germline ends. CDR3 length: 13 amino acids. The CDR3 DNA sequence: TGTGCCAGCAGTTACGTCGACAGCGGGGAGCTGTTTTTT. It codes for CASSYVDSGELFF.

The V and J genes are TRBV21-1 and TRBJ2-5; the table's D gene call, TRBD2, was not cross checked with the DNA. TRBV21-1 is listed as a pseudogene. This CDR3 region has 16 residues. The CDR3 DNA sequence: TGTGCCAGCAGCAAAGAAGGGCGGGGGGAAATAGAGACCCAGTACTTC. Residues: CASSKEGRGEIETQYF.

This clone is a singleton in its sample. This rearrangement joins TRBV6-2 or TRBV6-3 to TRBJ1-2; no clear D gene. Trimming pared 4 bases from V and 3 bases from J, leaving 9 bases between. CDR1 and CDR2 (germline): MNHEY, SVGEGT. The CDR3 runs to 13 residues. The CDR3 protein is CASSLEGYYGYTF. CDR3 sequence (DNA): TGTGCCAGCAGTTTGGAGGGTTACTATGGCTACACCTTC.

CDR3 sequence reads: CASSGDRSLAKNIQYF. In nucleotides, the CDR3 is TGTGCCAGCAGCGGGGACAGAAGCCTAGCCAAAAACATTCAGTACTTC. V is TRBV14 and J is TRBJ2-4; 7 bases agree with TRBD1. Germline CDR1 is SGHDN and CDR2 is FVKESK. The V gene end was trimmed by 5 bases and the J gene end by 0 bases; junction bases not matched to a gene: 7. This CDR3 has 16 amino acids.

The chain joins TRBV5-4 to TRBJ1-2, with D unresolved. The CDR3 loop spans 14 amino acids. Trimming left V 2 bases short and J 3 bases short, with 11 bases between. Looked up from germline, CDR1 is SGHNT and CDR2 is YYREEE (reference sequence). For the CDR3, the DNA is TGTGCCAGCAGCTTCGACTCGCCTGACTATGGCTACACCTTC. This sequence encodes CASSFDSPDYGYTF.

The J gene is TRBJ1-2, the V gene TRBV2; D unclear. There are 11 residues in the CDR3. Germline V gives CDR1 SNHLY, CDR2 FYNNEI. Trimming shortened V by 4 bases and J by 8 bases, and 8 bases separated the two germline ends. This CDR3 reads CASSVSYGYTF. The CDR3, as DNA: TGTGCCAGCAGTGTATCCTACGGCTACACCTTC.

This chain uses TRBV2 with TRBJ2-1, with 10 bases lining up with TRBD1. The CDR3 runs to 15 residues. The germline V gene has CDR1 SNHLY and CDR2 FYNNEI. V lost 8 bases and J lost 9; bases outside the gene matches: 13. CDR3 amino acids: CASHRGTGELAEQFF. The CDR3 region has the DNA TGTGCCAGCCACCGCGGGACAGGGGAATTAGCTGAGCAGTTCTTC.

V is TRBV10-2 and J is TRBJ2-3; D may be TRBD1 (7 bases). This CDR3 spans 14 amino acids. Trimming took 2 bases from V and 4 from J, leaving 10 bases between them. Germline V gene lookup returns CDR1 WSHSY and CDR2 SAAADI. The CDR3 nucleotides are TGCGCCAGCAGTGAGGACAGGGAGGCAGATACGCAGTATTTT. It encodes CASSEDREADTQYF.

J is TRBJ1-2 and V is TRBV27, with D uncertain. The CDR3 loop spans 19 amino acids. V was cut by 2 bases and J by 4 bases, with 26 bases left in between. Germline CDR1 and CDR2: MNHEY and SMNVEV (reference sequence). The CDR3, as DNA: TGTGCCAGCAGTTTACGGTATTCCCCTAGCCATTCGGGTCTCTATGGCTACACCTTC. Its protein product is CASSLRYSPSHSGLYGYTF.

The chain joins TRBV10-1 to TRBJ2-3, with 7 bases matching TRBD2. V trimming: 6 bases; J trimming: 1 base; junction bases outside the gene matches: 13. The CDR3 consists of 17 residues. CDR1 and CDR2 from the germline V gene are WNHNN and SYGVQD (reference sequence). The CDR3 DNA reads as TGCGCCAGCAGCTCAGGACTAGTCGGGACGGGCACAGATACGCAGTATTTT. This encodes CASSSGLVGTGTDTQYF.

This chain uses TRBV5-1 with TRBJ2-3; D possibly corresponds to TRBD1 (6 bases). The CDR3 has 14 amino acids. Germline loops: CDR1 SGHRS, CDR2 YFSETQ. The V end was cut by 2 bases, the J end by 10 bases, with 17 bases between. The CDR3 region is CASSLSPGQGPQYF. CDR3 DNA: TGCGCCAGCAGCTTATCACCGGGACAAGGCCCGCAGTATTTT.

This clone was found a few times. The rearrangement uses TRBV28 and TRBJ2-2; 12 bases fit TRBD2. CDR1 is MDHEN and CDR2 is SYDVKM in the germline V gene. Unmatched junction bases numbered 5, after V lost 0 bases and J lost 6 bases. This CDR3 is 17 amino acids long. This chain's CDR3 is CASSLWSLAGGPGELFF. Written as DNA, the CDR3 is TGTGCCAGCAGTTTATGGTCGCTAGCGGGGGGGCCCGGGGAGCTGTTTTTT. Drawing the rest from reference TRBV28 and TRBJ2-2, the complete variable domain is DVKVTQSSRYLVKRTGEKVFLECVQDMDHENMFWYRQDPGLGLRLIYFSYDVKMKEKGDIPEGYSVSREKKERFSLILESASTNQTSMYLCASSLWSLAGGPGELFFGEGSRLTVL.

The V and J genes are TRBV11-2 and TRBJ2-7, with a weak D call TRBD2 (6 bases). The CDR3 runs to 16 residues. Germline CDR1 reads SGHAT; CDR2 reads FQNNGV. Deletions cut 8 bases from V and 3 bases from J, with 23 bases between. The CDR3 loop is CASSPLNRRGVYEQYF. The DNA for the CDR3 is TGTGCCAGCTCCCCTCTGAATAGGCGGGGAGTCTACGAGCAGTACTTC. Drawing the rest from reference TRBV11-2 and TRBJ2-7, the complete variable domain is EAGVAQSPRYKIIEKRQSVAFWCNPISGHATLYWYQQILGQGPKLLIQFQNNGVVDDSQLPKDRFSAERLKGVDSTLKIQPAKLEDSAVYLCASSPLNRRGVYEQYFGPGTRLTVT.

The rearrangement links TRBV5-1 to TRBJ2-3, with TRBD2 matching 14 bases. Unmatched junction bases numbered 6, after V lost 3 bases and J lost 3 bases. Per the germline V gene, CDR1 is SGHRS and CDR2 is YFSETQ. The CDR3 sequence is 17 residues long. For the CDR3, the DNA is TGCGCCAGCAGCTCGACTAGCGGGGGGGCGATGACAGATACGCAGTATTTT. It codes for CASSSTSGGAMTDTQYF.

In its sample, this clone was seen a few times. The CDR3 DNA reads as TGTGCCAGCAGTTTTTTGACAGGGTCTAACTATGGCTACACCTTC. It specifies CASSFLTGSNYGYTF. The genes are TRBV6-5 and TRBJ1-2, with 7 positions matching TRBD1. This CDR3 region has 15 residues. The germline V gene has CDR1 MNHEY and CDR2 SVGAGI. The ends lost 4 bases at V and 0 bases at J; junction bases unmatched: 5.